Presented here are 5 T cell receptor beta chains from one specimen sequenced in a study of cytomegalovirus exposure and HLA in healthy donors. Vbeta (60) and Jbeta (13) primers were used in the PCR. The repertoire was sequenced with immunoSEQ multiplex PCR; TCRdb's copy has only in-frame clones and lacks some. The sample has 240,000 or so clones; around 81% are singletons. Sequencing input: PBMCs. Every receptor here comes from a woman aged 55-75 years in good health and CMV-seropositive.

The chain recombines TRBV19 with TRBJ1-2; 9 positions match TRBD1. The germline CDR1 and CDR2 sequences are LNHDA and SQIVND (reference sequence). V lost 11 bases and J lost 2; bases outside the gene matches: 9. The CDR3 length is 14 residues. CDR3 residues: CAAAADRGNYGYTF. The CDR3 DNA reads TGTGCCGCTGCTGCGGACAGGGGAAACTATGGCTACACCTTC.

The chain uses TRBV5-1 and TRBJ1-1; D may be TRBD1 (5 bases). Germline V CDR1 and CDR2: SGHRS, YFSETQ. Trimming cost V 7 bases and J 10 bases, with 17 bases left between them. This CDR3 has 12 residues. For the CDR3, the DNA is TGCGCCAGCCCTAAGACCCGGGGGGGAGCTTTCTTT. Protein sequence: CASPKTRGGAFF.

The rearrangement links TRBV19 to TRBJ2-1; 10 nucleotides line up with TRBD2. Germline CDR1 is LNHDA and CDR2 is SQIVND (reference sequence). The CDR3 contains 15 residues. J lost 4 bases, V lost 6 bases, and 6 bases had no gene match. The CDR3 coding sequence is TGTGCCAGTAGACTAGCGGGAATGAGTTACAATGAGCAGTTCTTC. It encodes CASRLAGMSYNEQFF.

The chain employs TRBV28 and TRBJ1-6; D gene uncertain. The CDR3 totals 15 residues. CDR1 and CDR2 from the germline V gene are MDHEN and SYDVKM. Trimming removed 4 bases at V and 7 bases at J, with 14 bases between. Here the CDR3 reads CASSSGRRGNSPLHF. In nucleotides, the CDR3 is TGTGCCAGCAGTTCCGGACGGAGAGGGAATTCACCCCTCCACTTT.

This clone was recorded once. The chain combines TRBV28 with TRBJ2-1; D not certain. Deletions cut 3 bases from V and 7 bases from J, with 7 bases between. This CDR3 region has 12 residues. Germline V CDR1 and CDR2: MDHEN, SYDVKM. The CDR3 coding sequence is TGTGCCAGCAGTTTGATCGGGAATGAGCAGTTCTTC. Its translation is CASSLIGNEQFF.